This TCR beta chain comes out of a study of blood T cell repertoires in COVID-19. Study-level background: T cells, B-cell-depleted T cells, or PBMCs provided the cDNA or gDNA that served as material.

This clone was found a few times. CDR3 size: 11 residues. Germline CDR1 reads SNHLY; CDR2 reads FYNNEI. Between the trimmed V and J ends, which lost 2 bases and 4 bases, there was a span of 2 bases. TCRdb's table, derived via immunoSEQ multiplex PCR, lists solely in-frame clones and lacks some. The table includes about 87,000 clones, under 85% detected once. V is TRBV2 and J is TRBJ1-2; D is undetermined. This clonotype originated in an older woman with acute or convalescent COVID-19. Sequencing was carried out using peripheral blood. The CDR3 region has the DNA TGTGCCAGCAGTGAACGCTATGGCTACACCTTC. The encoded protein is CASSERYGYTF.